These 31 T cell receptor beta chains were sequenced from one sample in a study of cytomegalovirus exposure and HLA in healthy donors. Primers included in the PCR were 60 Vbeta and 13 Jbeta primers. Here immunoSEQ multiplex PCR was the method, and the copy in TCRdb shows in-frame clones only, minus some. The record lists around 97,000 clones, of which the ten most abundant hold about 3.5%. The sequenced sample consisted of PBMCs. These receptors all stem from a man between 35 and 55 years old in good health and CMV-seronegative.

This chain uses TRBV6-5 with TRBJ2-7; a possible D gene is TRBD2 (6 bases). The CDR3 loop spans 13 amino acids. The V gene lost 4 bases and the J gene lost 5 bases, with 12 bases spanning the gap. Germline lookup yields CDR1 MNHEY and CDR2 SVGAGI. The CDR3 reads CASSSPPGDEQYF. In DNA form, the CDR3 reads TGTGCCAGCAGTTCCCCCCCGGGAGACGAGCAGTACTTC.

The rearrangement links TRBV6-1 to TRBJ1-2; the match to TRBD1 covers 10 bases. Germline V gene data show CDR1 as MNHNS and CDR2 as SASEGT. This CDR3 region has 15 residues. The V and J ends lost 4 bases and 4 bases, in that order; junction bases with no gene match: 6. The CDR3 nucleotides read TGTGCCAGCAGTGCCGACAGGGGGCAAAGCTATGGCTACACCTTC. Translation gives CASSADRGQSYGYTF.

This CDR3 is CASSPTGTPYEKLFF. In DNA form, the CDR3 reads TGTGCCAGCAGCCCGACAGGGACTCCGTATGAAAAACTGTTTTTT. The genes are TRBV6-1 and TRBJ1-4; the match to TRBD1 covers 7 bases. From germline, CDR1 is MNHNS and CDR2 SASEGT. The ends lost 6 bases at V and 6 bases at J; junction bases unmatched: 10. This CDR3 has 15 residues.

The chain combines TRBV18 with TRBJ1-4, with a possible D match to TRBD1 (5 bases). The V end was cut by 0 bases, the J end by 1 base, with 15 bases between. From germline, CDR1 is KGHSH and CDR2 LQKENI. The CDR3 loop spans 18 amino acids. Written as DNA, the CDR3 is TGTGCCAGCTCACCACCAAACTCGCAGGGAGGAACTAATGAAAAACTGTTTTTT. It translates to CASSPPNSQGGTNEKLFF.

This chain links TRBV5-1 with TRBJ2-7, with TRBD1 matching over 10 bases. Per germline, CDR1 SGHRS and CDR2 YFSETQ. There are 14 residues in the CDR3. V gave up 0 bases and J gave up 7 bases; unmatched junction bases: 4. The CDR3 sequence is CASSLGQGALEQYF. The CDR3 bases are TGCGCCAGCAGCTTGGGACAGGGGGCTCTAGAGCAGTACTTC.

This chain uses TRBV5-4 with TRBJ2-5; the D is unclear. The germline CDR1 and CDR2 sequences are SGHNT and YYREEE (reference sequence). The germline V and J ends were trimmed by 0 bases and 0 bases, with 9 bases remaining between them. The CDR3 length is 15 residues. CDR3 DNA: TGTGCCAGCAGCTTGGCCGTTGGCCACCAAGAGACCCAGTACTTC. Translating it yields CASSLAVGHQETQYF.

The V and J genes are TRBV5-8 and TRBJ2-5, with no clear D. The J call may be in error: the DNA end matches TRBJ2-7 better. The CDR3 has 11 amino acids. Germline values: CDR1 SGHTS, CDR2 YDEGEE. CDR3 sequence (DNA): TGTGCCAGCAGCCCCAACTACGAGCAGTACTTC. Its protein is CASSPNYEQYF.

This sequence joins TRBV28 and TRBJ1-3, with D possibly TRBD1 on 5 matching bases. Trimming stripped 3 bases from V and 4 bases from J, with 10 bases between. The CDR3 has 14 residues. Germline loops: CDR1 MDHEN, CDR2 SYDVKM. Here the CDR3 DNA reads TGTGCCAGCAGTTTTCCAGGACACGGAAACACCATATATTTT. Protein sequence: CASSFPGHGNTIYF.

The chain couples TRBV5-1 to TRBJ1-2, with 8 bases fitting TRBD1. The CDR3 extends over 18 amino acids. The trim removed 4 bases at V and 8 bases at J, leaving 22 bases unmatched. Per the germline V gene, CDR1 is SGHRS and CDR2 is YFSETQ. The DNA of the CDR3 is TGCGCCAGCAGCGCGCAAACCCGGACAGGGAAGTCCCCTCGCGGCTACACCTTC. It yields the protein CASSAQTRTGKSPRGYTF.

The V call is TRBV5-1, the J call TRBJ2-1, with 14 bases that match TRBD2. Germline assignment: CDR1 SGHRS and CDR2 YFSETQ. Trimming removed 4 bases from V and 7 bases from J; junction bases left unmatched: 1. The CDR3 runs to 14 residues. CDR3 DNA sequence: TGCGCCAGCAGCGGGACTAGCGGGAGTAATGAGCAGTTCTTC. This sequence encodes CASSGTSGSNEQFF.

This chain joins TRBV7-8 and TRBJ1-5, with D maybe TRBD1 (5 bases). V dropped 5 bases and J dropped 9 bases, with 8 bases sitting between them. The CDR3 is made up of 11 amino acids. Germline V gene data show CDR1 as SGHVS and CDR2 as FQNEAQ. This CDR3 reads CASSGGGPQHF. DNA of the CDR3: TGTGCCAGCAGCGGGGGGGGGCCCCAGCATTTT.

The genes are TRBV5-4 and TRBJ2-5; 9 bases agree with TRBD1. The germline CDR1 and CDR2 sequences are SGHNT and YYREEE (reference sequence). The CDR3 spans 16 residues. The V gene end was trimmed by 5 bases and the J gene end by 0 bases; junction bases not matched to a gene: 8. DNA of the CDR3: TGTGCCAGCAGTTGGGTAAGGACAGGGGACCAAGAGACCCAGTACTTC. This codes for CASSWVRTGDQETQYF.

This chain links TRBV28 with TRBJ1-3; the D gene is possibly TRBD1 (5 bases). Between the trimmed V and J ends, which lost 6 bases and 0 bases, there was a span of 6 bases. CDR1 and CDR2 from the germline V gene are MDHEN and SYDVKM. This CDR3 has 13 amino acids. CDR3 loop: CASRGVSGNTIYF. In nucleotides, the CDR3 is TGTGCCAGCAGAGGGGTCTCTGGAAACACCATATATTTT.

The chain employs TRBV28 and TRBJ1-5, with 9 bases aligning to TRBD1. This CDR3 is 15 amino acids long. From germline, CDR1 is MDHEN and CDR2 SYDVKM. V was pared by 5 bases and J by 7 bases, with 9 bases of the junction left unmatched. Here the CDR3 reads CASSPPGQGLQPQHF. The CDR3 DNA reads TGTGCCAGCAGTCCTCCGGGACAGGGTTTGCAGCCCCAGCATTTT.

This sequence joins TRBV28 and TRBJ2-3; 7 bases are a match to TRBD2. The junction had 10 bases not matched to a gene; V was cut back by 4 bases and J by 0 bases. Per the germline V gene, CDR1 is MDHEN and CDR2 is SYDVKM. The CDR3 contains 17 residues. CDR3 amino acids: CASSYGAGESSTDTQYF. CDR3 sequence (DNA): TGTGCCAGCAGTTATGGGGCGGGAGAATCGAGCACAGATACGCAGTATTTT.

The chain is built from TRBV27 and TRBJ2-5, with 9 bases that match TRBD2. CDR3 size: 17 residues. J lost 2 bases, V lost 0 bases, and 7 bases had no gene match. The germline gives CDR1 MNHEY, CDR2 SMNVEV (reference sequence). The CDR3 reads CASSLSKVAGDQETQYF. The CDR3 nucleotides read TGTGCCAGCAGTTTATCGAAAGTAGCGGGGGATCAAGAGACCCAGTACTTC.

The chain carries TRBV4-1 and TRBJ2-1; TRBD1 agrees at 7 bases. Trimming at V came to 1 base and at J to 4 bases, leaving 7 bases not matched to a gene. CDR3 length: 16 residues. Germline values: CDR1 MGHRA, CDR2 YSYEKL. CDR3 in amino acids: CASSQAAQGRYNEQFF. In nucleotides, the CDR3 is TGCGCCAGCAGCCAAGCTGCACAGGGGAGATACAATGAGCAGTTCTTC.

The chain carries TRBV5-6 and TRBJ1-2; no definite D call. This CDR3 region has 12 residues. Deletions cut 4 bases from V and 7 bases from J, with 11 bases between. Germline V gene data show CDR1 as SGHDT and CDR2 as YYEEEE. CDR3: CASSRSGFGYTF. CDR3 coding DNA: TGTGCCAGCAGCCGCTCAGGATTTGGCTACACCTTC.

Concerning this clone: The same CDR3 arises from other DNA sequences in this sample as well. The CDR3 spells CASSLAGQGYEQYF. The CDR3 DNA reads as TGTGCCAGCAGTTTAGCGGGGCAGGGCTACGAGCAGTACTTC. The chain recombines TRBV28 with TRBJ2-7, with TRBD2 as a possible D gene (6 bases). The CDR3 has 14 amino acids. Germline values: CDR1 MDHEN, CDR2 SYDVKM. Trimming took off 2 bases at V and 3 bases at J, with 11 bases between the two ends.

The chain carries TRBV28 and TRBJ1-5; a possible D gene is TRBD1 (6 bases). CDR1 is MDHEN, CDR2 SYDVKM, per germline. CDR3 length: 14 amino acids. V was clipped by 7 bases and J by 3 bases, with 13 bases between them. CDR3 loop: CASNQGYNNQPQHF. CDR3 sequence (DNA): TGTGCCAGCAACCAGGGGTATAACAATCAGCCCCAGCATTTT.

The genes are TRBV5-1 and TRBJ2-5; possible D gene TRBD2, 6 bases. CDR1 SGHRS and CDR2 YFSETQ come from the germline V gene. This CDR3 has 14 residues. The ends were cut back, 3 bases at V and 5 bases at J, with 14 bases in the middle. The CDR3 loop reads CASSSGRGGETQYF. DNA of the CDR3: TGCGCCAGCAGCTCAGGGCGGGGCGGGGAGACCCAGTACTTC.

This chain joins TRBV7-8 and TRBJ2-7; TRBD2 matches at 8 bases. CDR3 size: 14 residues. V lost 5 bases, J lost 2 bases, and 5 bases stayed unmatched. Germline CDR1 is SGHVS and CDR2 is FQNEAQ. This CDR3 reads CASSPRGATYEQYF. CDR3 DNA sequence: TGTGCCAGCAGCCCGCGGGGGGCCACCTACGAGCAGTACTTC. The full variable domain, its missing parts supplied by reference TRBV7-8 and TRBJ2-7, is GAGVSQSPRYKVAKRGQDVALRCDPISGHVSLFWYQQALGQGPEFLTYFQNEAQLDKSGLPSDRFFAERPEGSVSTLKIQRTQQEDSAVYLCASSPRGATYEQYFGPGTRLTVT.

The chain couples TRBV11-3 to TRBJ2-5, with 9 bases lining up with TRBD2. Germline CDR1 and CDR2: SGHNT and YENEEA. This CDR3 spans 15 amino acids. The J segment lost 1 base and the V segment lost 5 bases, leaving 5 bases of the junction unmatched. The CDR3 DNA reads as TGTGCCAGCAGCATAGGCGGGGGGGTCCAAGAGACCCAGTACTTC. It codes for CASSIGGGVQETQYF.

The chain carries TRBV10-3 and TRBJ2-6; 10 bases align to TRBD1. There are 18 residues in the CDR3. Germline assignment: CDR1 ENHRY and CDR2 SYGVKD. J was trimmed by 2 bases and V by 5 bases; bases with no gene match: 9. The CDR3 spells CAISKTDRGLPGANVLTF. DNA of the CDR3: TGTGCCATCAGTAAAACTGACAGGGGGCTGCCTGGGGCCAACGTCCTGACTTTC.

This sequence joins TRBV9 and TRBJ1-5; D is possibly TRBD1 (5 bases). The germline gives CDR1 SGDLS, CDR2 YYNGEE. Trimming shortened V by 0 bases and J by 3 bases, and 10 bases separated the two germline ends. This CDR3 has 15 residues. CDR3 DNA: TGTGCCAGCAGCGTAGGGGGAGGGGTCAATCAGCCCCAGCATTTT. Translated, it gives CASSVGGGVNQPQHF.

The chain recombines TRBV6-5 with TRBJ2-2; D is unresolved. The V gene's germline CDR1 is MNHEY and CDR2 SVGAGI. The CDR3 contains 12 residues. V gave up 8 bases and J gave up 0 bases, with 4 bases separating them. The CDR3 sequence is CASSPNTGELFF. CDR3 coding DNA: TGTGCCAGCTCTCCGAACACCGGGGAGCTGTTTTTT.

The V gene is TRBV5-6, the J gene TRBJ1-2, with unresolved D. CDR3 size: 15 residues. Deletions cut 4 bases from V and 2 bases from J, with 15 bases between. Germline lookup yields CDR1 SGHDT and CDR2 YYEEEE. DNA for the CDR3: TGTGCCAGCAGCCGGGAACCCCCCAACAACTATGGCTACACCTTC. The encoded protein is CASSREPPNNYGYTF.

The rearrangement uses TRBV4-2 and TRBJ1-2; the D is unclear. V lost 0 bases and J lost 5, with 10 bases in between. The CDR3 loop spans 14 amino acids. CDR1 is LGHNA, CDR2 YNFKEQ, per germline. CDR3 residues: CASSQESQAYGYTF. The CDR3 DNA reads TGTGCCAGCAGCCAAGAAAGTCAAGCATATGGCTACACCTTC.

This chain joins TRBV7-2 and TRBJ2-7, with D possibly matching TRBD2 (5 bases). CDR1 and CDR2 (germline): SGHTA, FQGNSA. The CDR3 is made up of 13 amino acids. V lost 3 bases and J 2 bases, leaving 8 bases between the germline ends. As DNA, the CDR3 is TGTGCCAGCAGCTTTAGCGAGACCTACGAGCAGTACTTC. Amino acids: CASSFSETYEQYF.

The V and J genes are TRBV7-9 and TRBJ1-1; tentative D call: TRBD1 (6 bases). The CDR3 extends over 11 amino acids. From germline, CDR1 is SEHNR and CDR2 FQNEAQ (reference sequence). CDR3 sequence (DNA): TGTCGGGGGGCTCCGAACACTGAAGCTTTCTTT. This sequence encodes CRGAPNTEAFF.

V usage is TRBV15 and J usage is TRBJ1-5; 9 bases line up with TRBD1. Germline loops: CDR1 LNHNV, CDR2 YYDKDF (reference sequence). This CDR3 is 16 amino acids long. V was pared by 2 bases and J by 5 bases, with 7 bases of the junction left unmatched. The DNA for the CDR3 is TGTGCCACCAGCAGACCGAGACAGGGGGGGTATCAGCCCCAGCATTTT. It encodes CATSRPRQGGYQPQHF.